This T cell receptor beta chain stems from a study of T cell clonotyping in hematopoietic cell transplantation. Clones were sequenced by immunoSEQ multiplex PCR, and TCRdb holds only the in-frame ones, with some missing. The data show more than 55,000 clones, over 90% seen once. A remark on this clone: The antigen remains undetermined.

Findings of the study overall: Higher Inverse Simpson Index values in graft donor and pretransplant recipient predicted broader posttransplant TCR diversity. After transplant, recipient diversity fell while pathologically expanded clonotypes grew through day 180.

Germline V gene data show CDR1 as SQVTM and CDR2 as ANQGSEA. The J segment lost 0 bases and the V segment lost 6 bases, leaving 6 bases of the junction unmatched. The CDR3 is 15 amino acids. The genes are TRBV29-1 and TRBJ2-2, with 8 bases identical to TRBD2. The sample taken for sequencing was peripheral blood mononuclear cells. This receptor was taken from a man in his fifties or sixties in good health. Some clones in this sample may be carry-over from other donors' samples. The CDR3 loop reads CSVRRGLANTGELFF. CDR3 sequence (DNA): TGCAGCGTCCGTCGGGGACTAGCGAACACCGGGGAGCTGTTTTTT.